This T cell receptor beta chain was documented in a study of T-cell reconstitution after alpha-beta-depleted transplantation in children. Germline V lookup: CDR1 SGHRS, CDR2 YFSETQ. The junction had 8 bases not matched to a gene; V was cut back by 5 bases and J by 3 bases. The CDR3 consists of 15 residues. Study results and caveats: TCRbeta diversity was high at day 60 in some patients (a result of surviving recipient T cells and thymic progenitors). One year after transplant, T-cell counts and diversity came mostly from newly produced T cells. Approximately two months post-transplant, alpha-beta T cells reportedly originated from several hundred expanded graft clones.

The library targeted TCRbeta and was prepared with unique molecular identifiers. Each CDR3 protein is one row after TCRdb ran MiXCR on the PCR reads. The profile shows around 580,000 distinct CDR3 sequences, more than 20% of them singletons. Details on this clonotype: Its cognate antigen is unknown.

The rearrangement links TRBV5-1 to TRBJ2-7; TRBD2 matches at 10 bases. The clonotype comes from a boy in the first two years of life who had a stem cell transplant for acute myeloid leukemia, so the T cells may come from the graft donor. Sequences were derived from PBMCs, mostly from graft donor cells, sampled 360 days after TCRalphabeta/CD19-depleted stem cell transplant. For the CDR3, the DNA is TGCGCCAGCAGTCTAGGACTAGCGGTGCTCTACGAGCAGTACTTC. This gives the protein CASSLGLAVLYEQYF.